The 14 T cell receptor beta chains below were found in one sample sequenced in a study of blood T cell repertoires in COVID-19. Only in-frame clones appear in the TCRdb table, and some are missing; sequencing was by immunoSEQ multiplex PCR. This table holds roughly 350,000 clones, more than 70% found once. The material sequenced was peripheral blood. Source of these receptors: a woman aged 25 to 39 with COVID-19, enrolled during active disease.

This clone was seen more than once but under ten times. The rearrangement joins TRBV6-2 or TRBV6-3 to TRBJ2-1, with 7 positions matching TRBD2. CDR3 length: 17 amino acids. Losses at the gene ends were 2 bases for V and 10 bases for J; bases not matched to a gene: 17. Germline V CDR1 and CDR2: MNHEY, SVGEGT. The CDR3 loop reads CASSYEGGLPITLEQFF. The CDR3 DNA follows: TGTGCCAGCAGTTACGAGGGAGGGCTACCCATTACCCTCGAGCAGTTCTTC.

The chain uses TRBV19 and TRBJ2-7, with a possible D match to TRBD1 (5 bases). V was pared by 9 bases and J by 2 bases, with 8 bases between. This CDR3 contains 11 residues. From germline, CDR1 is LNHDA and CDR2 SQIVND (reference sequence). This CDR3 is CARGEAYEQYF. The CDR3 DNA reads as TGTGCCAGAGGGGAAGCCTACGAGCAGTACTTC.

The rearrangement links TRBV2 to TRBJ1-2, with a possible D match to TRBD1 (6 bases). The CDR3 runs to 16 residues. Trimming took off 4 bases at V and 0 bases at J, with 15 bases between the two ends. In germline, CDR1 is SNHLY, CDR2 FYNNEI. This CDR3 is CASSVSSGTPNYGYTF. CDR3 DNA: TGTGCCAGCAGTGTGTCTTCCGGGACACCTAACTATGGCTACACCTTC. The full variable domain, in which reference TRBV2 and TRBJ1-2 provide the parts outside the CDR3, is EPEVTQTPSHQVTQMGQEVILRCVPISNHLYFYWYRQILGQKVEFLVSFYNNEISEKSEIFDDQFSVERPDGSNFTLKIRSTKLEDSAMYFCASSVSSGTPNYGYTFGSGTRLTVV.

The rearrangement joins TRBV4-3 to TRBJ1-6; D unclear. The V end lost 0 bases, the J end lost 7 bases, and 10 bases lay between the germline ends. The CDR3 totals 15 residues. Germline CDR1 LGHNA, CDR2 YSLEER. The DNA of the CDR3 is TGCGCCAGCAGCCAAGAAACTAATTTAAATTCACCCCTCCACTTT. It translates to CASSQETNLNSPLHF.

The chain couples TRBV27 to TRBJ1-6; D perhaps matches TRBD1 (5 bases). CDR1 is MNHEY and CDR2 is SMNVEV in the germline V gene (reference sequence). The CDR3 length is 17 residues. Deletions cut 0 bases from V and 3 bases from J, with 12 bases between. CDR3 bases: TGTGCCAGCAGTTTATCATTGGGGGGACTCTATAATTCACCCCTCCACTTT. It translates to CASSLSLGGLYNSPLHF.

This sequence joins TRBV29-1 and TRBJ2-5; 10 nucleotides line up with TRBD2. CDR3 size: 16 residues. The ends lost 5 bases at V and 4 bases at J; junction bases unmatched: 13. Germline assignment: CDR1 SQVTM and CDR2 ANQGSEA. This CDR3 is CSVQGLAGVYGETQYF. DNA for the CDR3: TGCAGCGTTCAGGGGCTAGCGGGAGTTTACGGAGAGACCCAGTACTTC. Based on the CDR3 plus reference TRBV29-1 and TRBJ2-5, the full variable domain is SAVISQKPSRDICQRGTSLTIQCQVDSQVTMMFWYRQQPGQSLTLIATANQGSEATYESGFVIDKFPISRPNLTFSTLTVSNMSPEDSSIYLCSVQGLAGVYGETQYFGPGTRLLVL.

This clone occurred once. This chain links TRBV14 with TRBJ2-7; TRBD1 agrees at 8 bases. V was pared by 0 bases and J by 0 bases, with 4 bases of the junction left unmatched. This CDR3 comprises 16 residues. The germline V gene encodes CDR1 SGHDN and CDR2 FVKESK. The CDR3 loop reads CASSQDRGQGSYEQYF. CDR3 DNA: TGTGCCAGCAGCCAAGACAGGGGGCAGGGCTCCTACGAGCAGTACTTC. Full variable domain (remainder filled in from reference TRBV14 and TRBJ2-7): EAGVTQFPSHSVIEKGQTVTLRCDPISGHDNLYWYRRVMGKEIKFLLHFVKESKQDESGMPNNRFLAERTGGTYSTLKVQPAELEDSGVYFCASSQDRGQGSYEQYFGPGTRLTVT.

The rearrangement joins TRBV4-3 to TRBJ2-2; no clear D gene. CDR3 length equals 15 residues. Germline V gene data show CDR1 as LGHNA and CDR2 as YSLEER. Deletions cut 0 bases from V and 4 bases from J, with 9 bases between. The CDR3 reads CASSQDSRATGELFF. CDR3 DNA sequence: TGCGCCAGCAGCCAAGATTCGCGAGCCACCGGGGAGCTGTTTTTT.

The chain carries TRBV3-1 (or the pseudogene TRBV3-2) and TRBJ2-2, with a tentative D call TRBD2 (5 bases). Germline lookup yields CDR1 LGHDT and CDR2 YNNKEL (reference sequence). The CDR3 has 15 residues. V gave up 5 bases and J gave up 4 bases, with 14 bases separating them. The DNA of the CDR3 is TGTGCCAGCAGCTCATCGAGGGCCATCACCGGGGAGCTGTTTTTT. Amino acid sequence: CASSSSRAITGELFF.

J is TRBJ2-5 and V is TRBV28, with TRBD1 matching over 9 bases. CDR1 MDHEN and CDR2 SYDVKM come from the germline V gene. The CDR3 length is 16 residues. With V trimmed by 4 bases and J by 2 bases, 8 bases remained unmatched. This CDR3 reads CASSSRDRDPQETQYF. Here the CDR3 DNA reads TGTGCCAGCAGTTCCCGGGACAGGGATCCACAAGAGACCCAGTACTTC.

This clone was observed a few times. Within the sample, other DNA sequences also encode this same CDR3. V and J are TRBV5-1 and TRBJ1-1, with TRBD1 matching over 8 bases. This CDR3 has 14 amino acids. Germline assignment: CDR1 SGHRS and CDR2 YFSETQ. Unmatched junction bases numbered 3, after V lost 4 bases and J lost 1 base. The CDR3 coding sequence is TGCGCCAGCAGCCGCGGACAGGGGAACACTGAAGCTTTCTTT. It translates to CASSRGQGNTEAFF.

The chain joins TRBV4-1 to TRBJ1-3; D gene unclear. This CDR3 is 18 amino acids long. Per germline, CDR1 MGHRA and CDR2 YSYEKL. Trimming took 3 bases from V and 0 from J, leaving 18 bases between them. The CDR3 region has the DNA TGCGCCAGCAGCCAGGATCCTCGAGGACTTGGCTCTGGAAACACCATATATTTT. The encoded protein is CASSQDPRGLGSGNTIYF.

The chain combines TRBV7-6 with TRBJ2-7; 7 bases line up with TRBD2. The CDR3 length is 15 residues. J lost 3 bases, V lost 5 bases, and 10 bases had no gene match. Germline V gene lookup returns CDR1 SGHVS and CDR2 FNYEAQ. CDR3 amino acids: CASSPRSGERYEQYF. CDR3 coding DNA: TGTGCCAGCAGCCCGAGAAGCGGGGAACGCTACGAGCAGTACTTC.

The chain links TRBV7-2 to TRBJ2-5, with 8 positions matching TRBD1. CDR1 SGHTA and CDR2 FQGNSA come from the germline V gene. This CDR3 region has 18 residues. Losses at the gene ends were 1 base for V and 1 base for J; bases not matched to a gene: 11. The CDR3 nucleotides read TGTGCCAGCAGCTTAGGGCAGGGGGCGGCGTGGGGCCAAGAGACCCAGTACTTC. It specifies CASSLGQGAAWGQETQYF. The full variable domain, completed using reference TRBV7-2 and TRBJ2-5, is GAGVSQSPSNKVTEKGKDVELRCDPISGHTALYWYRQSLGQGLEFLIYFQGNSAPDKSGLPSDRFSAERTGGSVSTLTIQRTQQEDSAVYLCASSLGQGAAWGQETQYFGPGTRLLVL.